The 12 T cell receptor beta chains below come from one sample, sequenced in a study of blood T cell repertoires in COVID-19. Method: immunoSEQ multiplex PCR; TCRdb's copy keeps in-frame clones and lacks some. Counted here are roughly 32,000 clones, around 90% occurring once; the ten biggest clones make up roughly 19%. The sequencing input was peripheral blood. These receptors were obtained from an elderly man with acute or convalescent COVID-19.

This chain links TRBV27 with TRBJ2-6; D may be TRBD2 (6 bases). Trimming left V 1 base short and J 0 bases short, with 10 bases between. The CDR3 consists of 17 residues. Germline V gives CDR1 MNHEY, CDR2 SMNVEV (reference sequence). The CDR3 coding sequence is TGTGCCAGCAGTTTATTTCCCGGGAGCTCTGGGGCCAACGTCCTGACTTTC. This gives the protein CASSLFPGSSGANVLTF.

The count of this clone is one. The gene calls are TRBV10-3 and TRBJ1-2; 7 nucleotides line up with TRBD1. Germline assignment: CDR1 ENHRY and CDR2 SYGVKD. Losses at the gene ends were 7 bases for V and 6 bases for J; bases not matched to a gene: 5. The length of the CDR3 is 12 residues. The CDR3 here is CAIMKTGNGYTF. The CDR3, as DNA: TGTGCCATCATGAAGACAGGGAATGGCTACACCTTC.

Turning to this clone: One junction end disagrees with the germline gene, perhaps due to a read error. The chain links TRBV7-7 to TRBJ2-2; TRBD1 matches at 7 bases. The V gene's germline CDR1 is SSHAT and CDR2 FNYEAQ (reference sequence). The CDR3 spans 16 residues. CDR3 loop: CASSLAGGPKTGELFF. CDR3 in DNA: TGTGCCAGCAGCTTAGCAGGGGGCCCGAAGACCGGGGAGCTGTTTTTT.

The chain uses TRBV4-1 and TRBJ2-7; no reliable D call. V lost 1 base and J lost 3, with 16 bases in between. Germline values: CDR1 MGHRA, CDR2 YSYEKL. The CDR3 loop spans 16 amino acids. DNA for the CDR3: TGCGCCAGCAGCCAAGCGGGTCCAATTCTGCACTACGAGCAGTACTTC. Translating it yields CASSQAGPILHYEQYF.

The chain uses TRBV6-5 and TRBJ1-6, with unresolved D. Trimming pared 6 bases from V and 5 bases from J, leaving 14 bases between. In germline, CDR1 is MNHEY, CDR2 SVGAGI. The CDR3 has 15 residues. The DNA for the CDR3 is TGTGCCAGCAGGCTGAATCTCTCTAATAATTCACCCCTCCACTTT. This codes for CASRLNLSNNSPLHF.

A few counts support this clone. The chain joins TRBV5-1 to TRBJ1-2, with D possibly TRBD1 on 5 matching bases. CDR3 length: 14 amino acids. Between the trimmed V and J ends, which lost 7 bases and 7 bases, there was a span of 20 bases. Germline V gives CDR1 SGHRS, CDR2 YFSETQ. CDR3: CASGLTLGGVGYTF. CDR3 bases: TGCGCCAGCGGCCTGACCTTGGGAGGGGTTGGCTACACCTTC.

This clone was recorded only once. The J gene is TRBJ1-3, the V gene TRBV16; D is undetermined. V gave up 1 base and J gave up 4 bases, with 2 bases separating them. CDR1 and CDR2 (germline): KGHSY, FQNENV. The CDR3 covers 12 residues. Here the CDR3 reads CASSQLGNTIYF. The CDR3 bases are TGTGCCAGCAGCCAATTAGGAAACACCATATATTTT. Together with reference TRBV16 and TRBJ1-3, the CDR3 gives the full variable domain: GEEVAQTPKHLVRGEGQKAKLYCAPIKGHSYVFWYQQVLKNEFKFLISFQNENVFDETGMPKERFSAKCLPNSPCSLEIQATKLEDSAVYFCASSQLGNTIYFGEGSWLTVV.

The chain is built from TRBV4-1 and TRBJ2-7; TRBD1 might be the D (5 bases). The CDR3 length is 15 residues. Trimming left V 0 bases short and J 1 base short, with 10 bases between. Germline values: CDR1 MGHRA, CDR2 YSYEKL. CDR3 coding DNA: TGCGCCAGCAGCCAAGATCGGGCAGGGTCCTACGAGCAGTACTTC. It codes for CASSQDRAGSYEQYF.

The CDR3 region has the DNA TGTGCCTGGAGTGTTGGGGGGGTTCAGCCCCAGCATTTT. Encoded protein: CAWSVGGVQPQHF. The chain joins TRBV30 to TRBJ1-5; perhaps TRBD1 as D (5 bases). Deletions cut 0 bases from V and 6 bases from J, with 9 bases between. Germline CDR1 and CDR2: GTSNPN and SVGIG (reference sequence). The CDR3 is 13 residues long.

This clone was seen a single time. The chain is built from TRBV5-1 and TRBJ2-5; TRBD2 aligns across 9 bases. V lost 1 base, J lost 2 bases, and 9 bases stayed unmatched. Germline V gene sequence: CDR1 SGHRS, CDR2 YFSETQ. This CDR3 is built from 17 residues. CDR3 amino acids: CASSLFLSSGAQETQYF. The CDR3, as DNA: TGCGCCAGCAGCTTGTTTCTTTCTAGCGGGGCACAAGAGACCCAGTACTTC.

The CDR3 here is CASSLVAGITEAFF. CDR3 nucleotide sequence: TGTGCCAGCAGCTTGGTCGCAGGAATCACTGAAGCTTTCTTT. The V and J genes are TRBV5-4 and TRBJ1-1; D ambiguous. CDR3 size: 14 residues. The V gene lost 0 bases and the J gene lost 4 bases, with 10 bases spanning the gap. The germline gives CDR1 SGHNT, CDR2 YYREEE (reference sequence).

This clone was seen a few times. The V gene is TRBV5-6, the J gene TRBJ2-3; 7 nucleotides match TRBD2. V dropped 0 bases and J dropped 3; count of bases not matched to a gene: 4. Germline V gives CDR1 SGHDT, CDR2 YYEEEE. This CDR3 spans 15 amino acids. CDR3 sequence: CASSLVASGTDTQYF. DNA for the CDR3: TGTGCCAGCAGCTTGGTGGCTAGCGGTACAGATACGCAGTATTTT.